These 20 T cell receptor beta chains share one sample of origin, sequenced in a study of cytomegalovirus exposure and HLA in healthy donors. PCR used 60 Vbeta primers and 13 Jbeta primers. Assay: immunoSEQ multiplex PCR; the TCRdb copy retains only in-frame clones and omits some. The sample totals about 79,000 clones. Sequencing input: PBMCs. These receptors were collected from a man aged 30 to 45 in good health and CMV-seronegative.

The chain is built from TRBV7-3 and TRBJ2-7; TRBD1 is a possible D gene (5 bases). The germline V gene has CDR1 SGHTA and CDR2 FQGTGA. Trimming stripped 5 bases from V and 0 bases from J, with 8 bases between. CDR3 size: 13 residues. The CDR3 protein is CASSLDTSYEQYF. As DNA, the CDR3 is TGTGCCAGCAGCCTGGACACCTCCTACGAGCAGTACTTC.

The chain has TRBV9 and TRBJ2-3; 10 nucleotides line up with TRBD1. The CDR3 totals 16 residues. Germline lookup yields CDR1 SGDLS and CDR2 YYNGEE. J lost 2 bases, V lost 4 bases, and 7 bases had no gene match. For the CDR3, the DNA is TGTGCCAGCAGCCCACGACAGGGGGCGTACACAGATACGCAGTATTTT. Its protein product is CASSPRQGAYTDTQYF. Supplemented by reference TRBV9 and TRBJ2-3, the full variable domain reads DSGVTQTPKHLITATGQRVTLRCSPRSGDLSVYWYQQSLDQGLQFLIQYYNGEERAKGNILERFSAQQFPDLHSELNLSSLELGDSALYFCASSPRQGAYTDTQYFGPGTRLTVL.

CDR3 DNA: TGTGCCAGCAGCGTAGGGGGCGAACCCTTGGACGAGCAGTACTTC. It specifies CASSVGGEPLDEQYF. The chain is built from TRBV9 and TRBJ2-7; a possible D gene is TRBD1 (5 bases). This CDR3 is built from 15 residues. Germline V gene lookup returns CDR1 SGDLS and CDR2 YYNGEE. V lost 0 bases and J lost 5, with 15 bases in between.

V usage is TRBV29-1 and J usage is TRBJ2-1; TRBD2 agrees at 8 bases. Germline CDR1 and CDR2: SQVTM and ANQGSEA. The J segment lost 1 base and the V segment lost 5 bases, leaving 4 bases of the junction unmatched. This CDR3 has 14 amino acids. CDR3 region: CSVSGTSSYNEQFF. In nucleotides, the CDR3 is TGCAGCGTTTCCGGGACTAGTTCCTACAATGAGCAGTTCTTC.

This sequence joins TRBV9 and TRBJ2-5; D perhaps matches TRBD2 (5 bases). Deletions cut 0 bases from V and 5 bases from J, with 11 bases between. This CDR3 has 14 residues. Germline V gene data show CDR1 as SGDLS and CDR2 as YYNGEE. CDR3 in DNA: TGTGCCAGCAGCGTAGGGGTGAGGGCGGAGACCCAGTACTTC. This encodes CASSVGVRAETQYF.

This CDR3 reads CASSLVQRTYNEQFF. The DNA for the CDR3 is TGTGCCAGCAGCTTAGTCCAGCGGACTTACAATGAGCAGTTCTTC. The V call is TRBV7-3, the J call TRBJ2-1, with D possibly being TRBD2 (5 bases). Trimming removed 2 bases at V and 4 bases at J, with 12 bases between. The germline V gene encodes CDR1 SGHTA and CDR2 FQGTGA. This CDR3 has 15 residues.

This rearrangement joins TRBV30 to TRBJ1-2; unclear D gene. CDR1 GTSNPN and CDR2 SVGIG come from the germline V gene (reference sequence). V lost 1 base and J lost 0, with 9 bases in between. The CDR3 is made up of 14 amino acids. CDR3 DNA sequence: TGTGCCTGGAGTGGGCTGGGCTCTAACTATGGCTACACCTTC. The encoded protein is CAWSGLGSNYGYTF.

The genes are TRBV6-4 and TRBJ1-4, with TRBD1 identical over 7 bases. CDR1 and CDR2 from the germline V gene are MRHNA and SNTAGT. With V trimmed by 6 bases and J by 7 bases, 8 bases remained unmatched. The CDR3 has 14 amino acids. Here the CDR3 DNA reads TGTGCCAGCAGGGCTGACAGGGCAAGTGAAAAACTGTTTTTT. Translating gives CASRADRASEKLFF.

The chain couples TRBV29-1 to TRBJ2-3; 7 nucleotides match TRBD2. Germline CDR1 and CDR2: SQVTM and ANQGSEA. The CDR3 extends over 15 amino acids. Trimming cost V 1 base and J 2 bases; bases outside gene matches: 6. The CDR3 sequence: CSVEVPSGNTDTQYF. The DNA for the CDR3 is TGCAGCGTTGAAGTACCTAGCGGAAACACAGATACGCAGTATTTT.

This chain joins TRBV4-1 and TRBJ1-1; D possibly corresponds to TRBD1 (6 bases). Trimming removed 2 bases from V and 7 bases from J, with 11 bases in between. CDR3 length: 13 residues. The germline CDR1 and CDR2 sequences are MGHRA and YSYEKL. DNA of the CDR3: TGCGCCAGCAGCCAAACAGGGCGAATTGAAGCTTTCTTT. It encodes CASSQTGRIEAFF.

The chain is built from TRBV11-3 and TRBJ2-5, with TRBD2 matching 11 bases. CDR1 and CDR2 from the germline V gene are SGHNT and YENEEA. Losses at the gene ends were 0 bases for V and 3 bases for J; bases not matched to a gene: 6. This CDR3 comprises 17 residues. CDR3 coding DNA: TGTGCCAGCAGCTTAGAGGGACCACTAGCGGGGGAAGAGACCCAGTACTTC. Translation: CASSLEGPLAGEETQYF.

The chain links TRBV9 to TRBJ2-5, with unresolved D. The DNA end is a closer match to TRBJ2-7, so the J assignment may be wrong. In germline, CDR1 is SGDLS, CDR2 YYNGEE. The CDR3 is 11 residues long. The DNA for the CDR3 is TGTGCCAGCAGCGTAGGGTACGAGCAGTACTTC. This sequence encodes CASSVGYEQYF.

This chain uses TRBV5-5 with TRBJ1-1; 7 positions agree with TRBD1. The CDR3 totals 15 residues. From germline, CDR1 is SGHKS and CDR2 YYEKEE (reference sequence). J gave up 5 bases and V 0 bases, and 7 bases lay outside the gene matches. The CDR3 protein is CASSLVATGETEAFF. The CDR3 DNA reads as TGTGCCAGCAGCTTGGTGGCCACAGGGGAGACTGAAGCTTTCTTT.

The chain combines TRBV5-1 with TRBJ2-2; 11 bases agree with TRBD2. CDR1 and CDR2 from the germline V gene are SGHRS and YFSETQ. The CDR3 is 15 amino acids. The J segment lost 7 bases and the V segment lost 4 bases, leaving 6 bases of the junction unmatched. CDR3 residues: CASSPTSGGVGELFF. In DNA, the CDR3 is TGCGCCAGCAGCCCTACTAGCGGGGGTGTCGGGGAGCTGTTTTTT.

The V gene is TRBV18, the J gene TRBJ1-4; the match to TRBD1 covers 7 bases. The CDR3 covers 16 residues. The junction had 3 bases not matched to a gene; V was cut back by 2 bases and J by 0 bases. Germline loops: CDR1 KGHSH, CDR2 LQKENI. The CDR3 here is CASSPGTVPTNEKLFF. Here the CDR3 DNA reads TGTGCCAGCTCACCAGGGACAGTGCCAACTAATGAAAAACTGTTTTTT.

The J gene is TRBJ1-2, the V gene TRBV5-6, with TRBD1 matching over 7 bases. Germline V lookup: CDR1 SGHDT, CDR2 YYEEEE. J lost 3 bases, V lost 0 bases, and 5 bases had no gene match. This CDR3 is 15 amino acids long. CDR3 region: CASSLGIQGDYGYTF. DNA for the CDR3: TGTGCCAGCAGCTTGGGGATTCAGGGGGACTATGGCTACACCTTC.

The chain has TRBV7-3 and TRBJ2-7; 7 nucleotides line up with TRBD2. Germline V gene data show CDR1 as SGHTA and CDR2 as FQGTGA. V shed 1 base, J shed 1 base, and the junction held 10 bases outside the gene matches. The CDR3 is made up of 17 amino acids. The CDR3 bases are TGTGCCAGCAGCTTAAGGTATATCGCTAGCGGATCCTACGAGCAGTACTTC. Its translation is CASSLRYIASGSYEQYF.

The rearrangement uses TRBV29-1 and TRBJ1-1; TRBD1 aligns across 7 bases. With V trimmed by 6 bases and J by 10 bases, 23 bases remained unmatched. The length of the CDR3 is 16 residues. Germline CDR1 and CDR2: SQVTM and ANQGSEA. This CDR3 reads CSVARSGTDRLLGAFF. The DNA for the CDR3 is TGCAGCGTCGCCCGATCCGGGACAGATCGTCTTCTCGGAGCTTTCTTT.

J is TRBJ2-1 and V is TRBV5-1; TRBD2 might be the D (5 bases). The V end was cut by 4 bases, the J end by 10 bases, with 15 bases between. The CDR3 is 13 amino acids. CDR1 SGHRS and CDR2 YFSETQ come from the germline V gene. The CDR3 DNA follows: TGCGCCAGCAGCGCGGGCCCCTTGGGAGAGCAGTTCTTC. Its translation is CASSAGPLGEQFF.

The CDR3 here is CASSLTRPPYEQYF. The CDR3 DNA follows: TGTGCCAGCAGTTTGACGCGGCCCCCATACGAGCAGTACTTC. The rearrangement uses TRBV28 and TRBJ2-7; D is undetermined. Germline CDR1 and CDR2: MDHEN and SYDVKM. This CDR3 comprises 14 residues. The ends were cut back, 3 bases at V and 4 bases at J, with 13 bases in the middle.